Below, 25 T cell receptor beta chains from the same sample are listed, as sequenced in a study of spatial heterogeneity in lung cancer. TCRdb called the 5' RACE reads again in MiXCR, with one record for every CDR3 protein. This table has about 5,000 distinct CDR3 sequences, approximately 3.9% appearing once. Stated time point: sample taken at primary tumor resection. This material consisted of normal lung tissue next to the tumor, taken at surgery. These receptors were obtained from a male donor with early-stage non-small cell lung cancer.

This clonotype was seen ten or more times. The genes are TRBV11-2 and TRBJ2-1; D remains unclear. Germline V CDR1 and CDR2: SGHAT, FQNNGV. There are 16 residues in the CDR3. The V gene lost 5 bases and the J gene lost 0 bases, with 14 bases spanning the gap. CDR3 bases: TGTGCCAGCAGCCGCCAGCCCAGGCGCTCCTACAATGAGCAGTTCTTC. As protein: CASSRQPRRSYNEQFF.

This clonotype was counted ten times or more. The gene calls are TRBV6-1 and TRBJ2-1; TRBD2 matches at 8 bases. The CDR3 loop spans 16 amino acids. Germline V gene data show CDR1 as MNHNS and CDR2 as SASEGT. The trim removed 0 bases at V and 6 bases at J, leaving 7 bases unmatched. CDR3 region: CASSEALGLGFNEQFF. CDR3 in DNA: TGTGCCAGCAGTGAAGCGCTGGGACTAGGTTTCAATGAGCAGTTCTTC.

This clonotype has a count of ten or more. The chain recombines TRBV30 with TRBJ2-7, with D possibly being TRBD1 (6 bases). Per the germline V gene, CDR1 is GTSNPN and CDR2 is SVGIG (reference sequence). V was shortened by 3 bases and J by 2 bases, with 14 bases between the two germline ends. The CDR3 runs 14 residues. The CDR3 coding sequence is TGTGCCTGGAGCCGCGGGCAGGGGACCTACGAGCAGTACTTC. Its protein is CAWSRGQGTYEQYF.

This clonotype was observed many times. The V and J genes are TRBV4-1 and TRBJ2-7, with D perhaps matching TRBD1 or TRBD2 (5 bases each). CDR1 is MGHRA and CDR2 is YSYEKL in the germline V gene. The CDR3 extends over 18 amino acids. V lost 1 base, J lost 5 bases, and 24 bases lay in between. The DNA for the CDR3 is TGCGCCAGCAGCCAAGTCACGGGACGACTAAGCGTGGTAGACGAGCAGTACTTC. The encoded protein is CASSQVTGRLSVVDEQYF.

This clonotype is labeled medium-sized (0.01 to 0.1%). The CDR3 bases are TGTGCCAGCAGCTTAGGGGTAGGGTCGTACGAGCAGTACTTC. Translation: CASSLGVGSYEQYF. The chain recombines TRBV7-6 with TRBJ2-7; D remains ambiguous. V gave up 1 base and J gave up 4 bases, with 11 bases separating them. The length of the CDR3 is 14 residues. Germline-derived CDR1 and CDR2 are SGHVS and FNYEAQ.

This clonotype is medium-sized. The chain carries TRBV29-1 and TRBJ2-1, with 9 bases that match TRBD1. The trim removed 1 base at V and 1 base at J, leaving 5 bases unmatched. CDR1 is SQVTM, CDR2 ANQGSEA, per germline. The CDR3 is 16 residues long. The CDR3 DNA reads TGCAGCGTTGAAGGGGAAGGGACAGGGTCCTACAATGAGCAGTTCTTC. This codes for CSVEGEGTGSYNEQFF.

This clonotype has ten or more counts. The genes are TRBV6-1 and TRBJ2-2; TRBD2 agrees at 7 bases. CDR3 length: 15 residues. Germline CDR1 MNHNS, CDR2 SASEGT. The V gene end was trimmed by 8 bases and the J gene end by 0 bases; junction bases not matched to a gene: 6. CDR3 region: CASRPGGSNTGELFF. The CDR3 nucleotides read TGTGCCAGCCGGCCGGGGGGATCGAACACCGGGGAGCTGTTTTTT.

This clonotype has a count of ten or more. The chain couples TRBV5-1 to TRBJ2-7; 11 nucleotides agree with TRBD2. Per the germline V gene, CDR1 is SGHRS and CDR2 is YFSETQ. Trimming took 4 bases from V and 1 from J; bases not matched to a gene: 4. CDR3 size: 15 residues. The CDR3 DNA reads TGCGCCAGCAGCACCGGGACTAGCGGTTCCTACGAGCAGTACTTC. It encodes CASSTGTSGSYEQYF.

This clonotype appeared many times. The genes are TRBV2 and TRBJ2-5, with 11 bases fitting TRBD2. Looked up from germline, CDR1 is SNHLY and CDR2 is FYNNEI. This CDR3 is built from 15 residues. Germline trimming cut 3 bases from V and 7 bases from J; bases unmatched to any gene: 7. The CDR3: CASSDSSGRWGTQYF. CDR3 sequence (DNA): TGTGCCAGCAGTGATTCTAGCGGGAGGTGGGGGACCCAGTACTTC.

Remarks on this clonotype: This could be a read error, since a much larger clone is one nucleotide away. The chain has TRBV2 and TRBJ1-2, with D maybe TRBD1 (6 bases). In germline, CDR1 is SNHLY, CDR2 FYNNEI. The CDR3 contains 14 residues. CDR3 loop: CVSSVNRDTYGYTF. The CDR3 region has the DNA TGTGTCAGCAGTGTCAACCGGGACACCTATGGCTACACCTTC.

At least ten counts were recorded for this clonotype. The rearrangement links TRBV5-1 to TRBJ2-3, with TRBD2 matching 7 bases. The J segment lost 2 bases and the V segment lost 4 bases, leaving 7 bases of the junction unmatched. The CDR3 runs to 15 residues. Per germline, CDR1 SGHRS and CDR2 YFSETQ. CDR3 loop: CASSIAGVPTDTQYF. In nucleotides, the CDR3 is TGCGCCAGCAGCATCGCGGGAGTACCCACAGATACGCAGTATTTT.

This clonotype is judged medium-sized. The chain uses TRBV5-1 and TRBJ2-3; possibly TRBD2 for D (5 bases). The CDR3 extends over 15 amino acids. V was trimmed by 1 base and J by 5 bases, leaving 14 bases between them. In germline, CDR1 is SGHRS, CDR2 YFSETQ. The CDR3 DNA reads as TGCGCCAGCAGCTTGTCCCTGGCTAGCTTAGATACGCAGTATTTT. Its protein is CASSLSLASLDTQYF.

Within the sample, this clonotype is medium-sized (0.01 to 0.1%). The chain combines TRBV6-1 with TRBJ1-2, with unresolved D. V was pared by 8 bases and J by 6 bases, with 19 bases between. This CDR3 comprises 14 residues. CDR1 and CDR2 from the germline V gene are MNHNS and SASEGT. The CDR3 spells CASDVERGPDGYTF. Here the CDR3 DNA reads TGTGCCAGCGACGTGGAGCGAGGGCCTGATGGCTACACCTTC.

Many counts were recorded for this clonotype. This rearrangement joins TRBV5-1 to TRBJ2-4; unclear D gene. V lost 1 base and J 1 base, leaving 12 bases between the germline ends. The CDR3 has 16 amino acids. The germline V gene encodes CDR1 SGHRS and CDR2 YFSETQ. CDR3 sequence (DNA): TGCGCCAGCAGCTTGCGGGTCGACGCCGCCAAAAACATTCAGTACTTC. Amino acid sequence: CASSLRVDAAKNIQYF.

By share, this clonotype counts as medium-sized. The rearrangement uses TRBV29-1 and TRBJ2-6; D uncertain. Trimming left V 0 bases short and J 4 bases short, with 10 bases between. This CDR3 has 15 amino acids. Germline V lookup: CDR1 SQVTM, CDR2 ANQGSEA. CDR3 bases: TGCAGCGTTGAAGATGGGCAGTTCGGGGCCAACGTCCTGACTTTC. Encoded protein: CSVEDGQFGANVLTF.

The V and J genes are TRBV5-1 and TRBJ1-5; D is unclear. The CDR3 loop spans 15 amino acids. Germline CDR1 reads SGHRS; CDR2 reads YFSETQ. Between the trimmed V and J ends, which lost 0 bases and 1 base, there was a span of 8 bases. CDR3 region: CASSLVGSSNQPQHF. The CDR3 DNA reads TGCGCCAGCAGCTTGGTAGGATCCAGCAATCAGCCCCAGCATTTT.

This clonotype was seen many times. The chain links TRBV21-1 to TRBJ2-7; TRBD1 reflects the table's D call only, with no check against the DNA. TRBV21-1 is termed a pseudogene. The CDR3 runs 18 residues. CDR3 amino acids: CASSKRNDGVGPENEQYF. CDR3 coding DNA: TGTGCCAGCAGCAAACGTAACGATGGGGTCGGCCCCGAAAACGAGCAGTACTTC.

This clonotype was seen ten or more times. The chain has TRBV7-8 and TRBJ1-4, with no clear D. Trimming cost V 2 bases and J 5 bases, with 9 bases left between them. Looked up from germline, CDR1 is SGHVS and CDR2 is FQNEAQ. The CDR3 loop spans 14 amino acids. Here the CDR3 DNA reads TGTGCCAGCAGCTTACGTCCCCAGAATGAAAAACTGTTTTTT. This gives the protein CASSLRPQNEKLFF.

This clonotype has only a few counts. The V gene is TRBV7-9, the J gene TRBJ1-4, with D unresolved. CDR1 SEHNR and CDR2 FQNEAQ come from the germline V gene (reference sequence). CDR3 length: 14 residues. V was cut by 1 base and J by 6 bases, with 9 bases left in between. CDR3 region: CASSLVGCHEKLFF. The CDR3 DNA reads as TGTGCCAGCAGCTTAGTTGGTTGCCATGAAAAACTGTTTTTT.

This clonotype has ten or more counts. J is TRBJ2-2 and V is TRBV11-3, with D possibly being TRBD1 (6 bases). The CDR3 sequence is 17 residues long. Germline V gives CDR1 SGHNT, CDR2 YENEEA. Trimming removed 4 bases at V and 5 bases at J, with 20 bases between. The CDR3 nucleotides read TGTGCCAGCAGCTCCTCTGAGGGACACCCAAGGACCGGGGAGCTGTTTTTT. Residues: CASSSSEGHPRTGELFF. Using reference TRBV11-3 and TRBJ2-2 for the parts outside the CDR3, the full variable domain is EAGVVQSPRYKIIEKKQPVAFWCNPISGHNTLYWYLQNLGQGPELLIRYENEEAVDDSQLPKDRFSAERLKGVDSTLKIQPAELGDSAVYLCASSSSEGHPRTGELFFGEGSRLTVL.

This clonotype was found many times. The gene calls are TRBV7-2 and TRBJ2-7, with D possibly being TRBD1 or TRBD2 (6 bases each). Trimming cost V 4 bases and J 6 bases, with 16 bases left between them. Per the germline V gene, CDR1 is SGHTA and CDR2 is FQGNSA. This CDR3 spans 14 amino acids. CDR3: CASSSGLPGAEQYF. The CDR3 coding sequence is TGTGCCAGCAGCTCGGGACTTCCGGGGGCCGAGCAGTACTTC. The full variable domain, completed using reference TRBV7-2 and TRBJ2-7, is GAGVSQSPSNKVTEKGKDVELRCDPISGHTALYWYRQSLGQGLEFLIYFQGNSAPDKSGLPSDRFSAERTGGSVSTLTIQRTQQEDSAVYLCASSSGLPGAEQYFGPGTRLTVT.

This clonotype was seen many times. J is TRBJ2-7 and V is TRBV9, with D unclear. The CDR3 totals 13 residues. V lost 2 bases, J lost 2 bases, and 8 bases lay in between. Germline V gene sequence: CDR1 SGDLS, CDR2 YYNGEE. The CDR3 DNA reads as TGTGCCAGCAGCGTGGGCTCTACCTACGAGCAGTACTTC. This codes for CASSVGSTYEQYF.

CDR3 nucleotide sequence: TGTGCCAGCAGCCCGGGACTAGCTGGTGATGACGAGCAGTACTTC. Translated, it gives CASSPGLAGDDEQYF. The chain uses TRBV7-9 and TRBJ2-7, with 9 bases identical to TRBD2. V lost 5 bases to trimming and J lost 5 bases; unmatched junction nucleotides: 10. The CDR3 length is 15 residues. Germline values: CDR1 SEHNR, CDR2 FQNEAQ (reference sequence).

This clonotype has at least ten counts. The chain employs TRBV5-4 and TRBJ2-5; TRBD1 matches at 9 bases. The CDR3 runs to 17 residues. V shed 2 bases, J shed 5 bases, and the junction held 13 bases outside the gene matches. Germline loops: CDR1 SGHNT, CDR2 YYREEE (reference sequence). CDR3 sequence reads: CASSFSGQGQIRETQYF. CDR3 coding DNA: TGTGCCAGCAGCTTTTCGGGACAGGGACAGATCAGGGAGACCCAGTACTTC.

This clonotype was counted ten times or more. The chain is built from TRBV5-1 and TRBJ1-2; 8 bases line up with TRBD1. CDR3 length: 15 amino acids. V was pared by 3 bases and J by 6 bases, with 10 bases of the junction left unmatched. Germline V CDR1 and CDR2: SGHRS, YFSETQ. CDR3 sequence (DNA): TGCGCCAGCAGCTCCCAGGGGGCGGCGAGAGATGGCTACACCTTC. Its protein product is CASSSQGAARDGYTF.